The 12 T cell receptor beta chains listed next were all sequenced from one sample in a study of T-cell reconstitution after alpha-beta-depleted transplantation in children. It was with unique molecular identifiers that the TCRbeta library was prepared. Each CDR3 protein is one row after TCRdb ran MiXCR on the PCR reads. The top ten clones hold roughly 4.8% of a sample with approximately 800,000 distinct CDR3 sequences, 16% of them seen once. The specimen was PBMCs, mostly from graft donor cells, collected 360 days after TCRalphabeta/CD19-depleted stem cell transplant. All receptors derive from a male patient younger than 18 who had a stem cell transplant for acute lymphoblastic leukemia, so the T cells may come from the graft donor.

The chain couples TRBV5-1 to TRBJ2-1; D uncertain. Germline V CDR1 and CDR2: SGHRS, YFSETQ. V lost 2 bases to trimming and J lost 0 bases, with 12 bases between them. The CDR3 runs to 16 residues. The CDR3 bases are TGCGCCAGCAGCTTAGCTCTACGGACCTCCTACAATGAGCAGTTCTTC. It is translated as CASSLALRTSYNEQFF.

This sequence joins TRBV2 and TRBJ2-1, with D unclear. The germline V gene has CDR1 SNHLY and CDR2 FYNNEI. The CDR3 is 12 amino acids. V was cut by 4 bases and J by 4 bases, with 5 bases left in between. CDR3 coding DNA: TGTGCCAGCAGTGTTACGTACAATGAGCAGTTCTTC. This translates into CASSVTYNEQFF.

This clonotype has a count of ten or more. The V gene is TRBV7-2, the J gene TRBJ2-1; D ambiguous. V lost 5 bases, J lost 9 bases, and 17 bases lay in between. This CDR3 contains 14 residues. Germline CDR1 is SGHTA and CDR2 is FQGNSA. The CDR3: CASSQGSGFGEQFF. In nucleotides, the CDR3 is TGTGCCAGCAGCCAAGGGTCGGGCTTTGGTGAGCAGTTCTTC. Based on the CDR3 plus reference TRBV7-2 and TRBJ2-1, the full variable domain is GAGVSQSPSNKVTEKGKDVELRCDPISGHTALYWYRQSLGQGLEFLIYFQGNSAPDKSGLPSDRFSAERTGGSVSTLTIQRTQQEDSAVYLCASSQGSGFGEQFFGPGTRLTVL.

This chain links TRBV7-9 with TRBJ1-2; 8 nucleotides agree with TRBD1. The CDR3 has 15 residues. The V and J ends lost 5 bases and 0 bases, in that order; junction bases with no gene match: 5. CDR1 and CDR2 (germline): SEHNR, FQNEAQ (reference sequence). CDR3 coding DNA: TGTGCCAGCAGCGGCAGGGGGCGAGCTAACTATGGCTACACCTTC. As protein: CASSGRGRANYGYTF.

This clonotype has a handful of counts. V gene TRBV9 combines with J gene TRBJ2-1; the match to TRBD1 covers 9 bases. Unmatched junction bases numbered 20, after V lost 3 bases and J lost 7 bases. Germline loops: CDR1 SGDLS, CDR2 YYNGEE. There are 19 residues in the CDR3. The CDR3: CASSASVARGQGRFNEQFF. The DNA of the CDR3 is TGTGCCAGCAGCGCATCAGTAGCTCGGGGACAGGGAAGGTTTAATGAGCAGTTCTTC.

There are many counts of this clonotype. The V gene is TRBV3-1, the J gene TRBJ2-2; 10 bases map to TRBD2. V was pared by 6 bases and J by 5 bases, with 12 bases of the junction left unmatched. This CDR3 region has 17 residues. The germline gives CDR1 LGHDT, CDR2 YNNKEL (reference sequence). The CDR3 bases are TGTGCCAGCAGTCTCCTCGGACTAGCGGTCGTTACCGGGGAGCTGTTTTTT. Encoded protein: CASSLLGLAVVTGELFF.

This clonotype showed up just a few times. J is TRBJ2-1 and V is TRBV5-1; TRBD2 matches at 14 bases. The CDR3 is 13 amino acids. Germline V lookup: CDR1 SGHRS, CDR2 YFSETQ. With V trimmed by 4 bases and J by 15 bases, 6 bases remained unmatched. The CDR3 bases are TGCGCCAGCAGCCCAGGGACTAGCGGGAGTGCGTTCTTC. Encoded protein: CASSPGTSGSAFF.

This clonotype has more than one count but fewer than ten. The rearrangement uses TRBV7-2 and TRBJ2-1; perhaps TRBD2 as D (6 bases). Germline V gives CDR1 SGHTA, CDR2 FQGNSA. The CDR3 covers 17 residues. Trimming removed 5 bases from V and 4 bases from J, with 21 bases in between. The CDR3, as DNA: TGTGCCAGCAGCCGCCTAGGAAGAGGAGGGCCATACAATGAGCAGTTCTTC. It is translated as CASSRLGRGGPYNEQFF.

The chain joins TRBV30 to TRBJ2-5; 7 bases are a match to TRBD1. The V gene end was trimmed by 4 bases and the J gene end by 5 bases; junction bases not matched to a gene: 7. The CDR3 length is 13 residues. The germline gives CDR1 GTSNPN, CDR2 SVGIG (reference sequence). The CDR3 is CAWKTGPVETQYF. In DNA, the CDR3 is TGTGCCTGGAAGACAGGGCCGGTCGAGACCCAGTACTTC.

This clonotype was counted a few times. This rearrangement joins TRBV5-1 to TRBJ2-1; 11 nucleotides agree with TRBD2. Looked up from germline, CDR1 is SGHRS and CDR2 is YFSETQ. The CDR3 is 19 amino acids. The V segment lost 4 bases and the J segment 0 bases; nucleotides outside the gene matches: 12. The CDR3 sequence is CASSLTSGTNLGSYNEQFF. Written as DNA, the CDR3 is TGCGCCAGCAGCCTGACTAGCGGGACCAATTTGGGCTCCTACAATGAGCAGTTCTTC.

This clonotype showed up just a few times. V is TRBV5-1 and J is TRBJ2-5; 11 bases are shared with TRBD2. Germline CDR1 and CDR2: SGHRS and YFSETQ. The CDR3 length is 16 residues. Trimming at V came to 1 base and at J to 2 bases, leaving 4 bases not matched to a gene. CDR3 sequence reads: CASSLTSGSFQETQYF. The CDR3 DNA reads TGCGCCAGCAGCTTGACTAGCGGGAGTTTTCAAGAGACCCAGTACTTC.

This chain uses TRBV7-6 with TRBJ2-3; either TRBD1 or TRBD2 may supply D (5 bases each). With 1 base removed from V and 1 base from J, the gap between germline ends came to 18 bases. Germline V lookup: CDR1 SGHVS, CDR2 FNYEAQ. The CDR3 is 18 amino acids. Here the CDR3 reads CASSLVGVGVRGTDTQYF. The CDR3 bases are TGTGCCAGCAGCTTAGTCGGAGTGGGGGTGAGGGGCACAGATACGCAGTATTTT.